Listed below are T cell receptor beta chains from one sample, sequenced in a study of high-grade serous ovarian cancer treatment subgroups. The data were produced by immunoSEQ multiplex PCR, yet TCRdb's version contains in-frame clones alone and is incomplete. The table lists approximately 5,000 clones, 60% to 85% of them singletons. Material for sequencing was tumor tissue. These receptors were taken from a human donor with high-grade serous ovarian cancer. Both conserved end residues are part of each CDR3. The order of the fields is CDR3 DNA, CDR3 protein, clone size, D gene, V gene, J gene. D genes are given only for firm matches. Not every row has a clone size; where given, it reads once, few, many or a size class.

CDR3 DNA: TGTGCCAGCAGCGAGATCTCCGGGGGTAGAGATACGCAGTATTTT; CDR3 protein: CASSEISGGRDTQYF; clone size: once; D gene: .; V gene: TRBV6-5; J gene: TRBJ2-3
CDR3 DNA: TGTGCCAGCAGCTTGTGGACTGTCTCTGGAAACACCATATATTTT; CDR3 protein: CASSLWTVSGNTIYF; clone size: once; D gene: .; V gene: TRBV5-6; J gene: TRBJ1-3
CDR3 DNA: TGTGCCAGCAGCTTTGTAGCGGCTTCCTACAATGAGCAGTTCTTC; CDR3 protein: CASSFVAASYNEQFF; clone size: .; D gene: .; V gene: TRBV7-2; J gene: TRBJ2-1
CDR3 DNA: TGTGCCAGTAACCCGATAGGGACAGGGGTTGGCTACACCTTC; CDR3 protein: CASNPIGTGVGYTF; clone size: once; D gene: TRBD1; V gene: TRBV19; J gene: TRBJ1-2
CDR3 DNA: TGTGCCAGCAGTGAAGCGAGGTTAGTCGCCCATGAGCAGTTCTTC; CDR3 protein: CASSEARLVAHEQFF; clone size: .; D gene: .; V gene: TRBV2; J gene: TRBJ2-1
CDR3 DNA: TGTGCCAGCAGCCCCGACAGGTACACTGAAGCTTTCTTT; CDR3 protein: CASSPDRYTEAFF; clone size: .; D gene: .; V gene: TRBV27; J gene: TRBJ1-1
CDR3 DNA: TGTGCCAGCAGCCTAGATCACACCGGGGAGCTGTTTTTT; CDR3 protein: CASSLDHTGELFF; clone size: .; D gene: .; V gene: TRBV9; J gene: TRBJ2-2
CDR3 DNA: TGCGCCAGCAGCCAAAGACTAGCTTTCGAGCAGTACTTC; CDR3 protein: CASSQRLAFEQYF; clone size: .; D gene: TRBD2; V gene: TRBV4-3; J gene: TRBJ2-7
CDR3 DNA: TGCGCCAGCAGCCGGAAGACTAGCGGGGGGGGACTAGCGAAGGAGCAGTACTTC; CDR3 protein: CASSRKTSGGGLAKEQYF; clone size: .; D gene: TRBD2; V gene: TRBV4-1; J gene: TRBJ2-7
CDR3 DNA: TGTGCCAGCAGTCCAGGGCTGTGGGAAAAACTGTTTTTT; CDR3 protein: CASSPGLWEKLFF; clone size: .; D gene: .; V gene: TRBV2; J gene: TRBJ1-4
CDR3 DNA: TGTGCCAGCAGTTTTTTTGGTAGCTCCTACGAGCAGTACTTC; CDR3 protein: CASSFFGSSYEQYF; clone size: .; D gene: .; V gene: TRBV27; J gene: TRBJ2-7
CDR3 DNA: TGTGCCAGCAGTCTTACAGGGGACTATGGCTACACCTTC; CDR3 protein: CASSLTGDYGYTF; clone size: .; D gene: TRBD1; V gene: TRBV6-1; J gene: TRBJ1-2
CDR3 DNA: TGTGCCAGCAGTTACTCTCCGGGGGATACGCAGTATTTT; CDR3 protein: CASSYSPGDTQYF; clone size: .; D gene: .; V gene: TRBV6-5; J gene: TRBJ2-3
CDR3 DNA: TGCGCCAGCAGCCAAGATGTAGCTAACTATGGCTACACCTTC; CDR3 protein: CASSQDVANYGYTF; clone size: .; D gene: .; V gene: TRBV4-3; J gene: TRBJ1-2